This T cell receptor beta chain was captured by sequencing in a study of vaccination and CD4 T cells after COVID-19 (dated by TCRdb to between 2021 and 2024). Notes on the research overall: The convalescent cohort included six males and four females, with two Hispanic individuals, seven Caucasians, two Asians and one multiracial person. Participants received two doses of either the Pfizer-BioNTech BNT162b2 vaccine (n=8) or the Moderna mRNA-1273 vaccine (n=2). Post-COVID blood samples from convalescent patients were collected a median of approximately 100 days after diagnosis, with a range of roughly 30 to 170 days. The time from the second vaccine dose to post-vaccine blood sampling had a median of roughly 70 days and ranged from about 12 to 241 days. The cultures were stimulated with overlapping spike peptide pools from SARS-CoV-2 and from the common cold coronaviruses HCoV-NL63, HCoV-OC43 and HCoV-229E. In control cultures, a CEFX viral epitope pool was used as positive control, an HIV-1 Nef peptide pool was used as negative control, or no peptide was added. In roughly eleven COVID-19 convalescent patients and several infection-naive healthy vaccine recipients, the spike-specific CD4+ TCR repertoire before mRNA vaccination was compared with the repertoire after mRNA vaccination. Memory CD4+ T cell crossreactivity between SARS-CoV-2 and common cold coronavirus spike proteins was assessed at the TCR clonotype level in an earlier paper using these donors.

Comments on this clonotype: The antigen it recognizes is unknown. Base qualities are not recorded, but no much larger clone differs from it by a single base.

The library was generated by PCR. At the Johns Hopkins FTIC core, DNA from the cultured CD4+ T cells underwent TCR sequencing with the Oncomine TCR Beta short-read assay. The QIAamp micro DNA kit was used to extract genomic DNA from the cultured CD4+ T cells. The Oncomine TCR Beta libraries from cultured CD4+ T cells were pooled using unique dual indexes and then sequenced on an Illumina iSeq 100. As for the authors' bioinformatics: Non-productive sequences were removed, and CDR3s that did not start with C, did not end with F or W, or were shorter than 7 amino acids were discarded. Antigen-specific clonotypes were identified using the MANAFEST web application through comparison of peptide-stimulated wells with reference and other culture wells. Positive clones required FDR below 0.05, an odds ratio above 5, and productive frequency above 0.1% in at least two of three replicate wells. A clonotype counted as cross-reactive if it showed significant expansion both in the SARS-CoV-2 spike wells and in at least one common cold coronavirus spike condition. Levenshtein distances (stringdist) and unrooted phylogenetic trees (ape) in R version 3.6.1 were used to assess CDR3 homology. The public reads were quality trimmed at Q25 with fastp and then assembled into clones with MiXCR by TCRdb, keeping productive beta chains. Every distinct CDR3 protein forms one entry, paired with its most common genes and DNA. What appears here as the V and J calls and clone size reflects TCRdb's work, not the paper's. The sample table contains several thousand distinct CDR3 sequences; only one count was recorded for approximately 41% of them. Together, the top ten hold less than 30% of the sample.

Interpreted using the paper, the treatment or condition label stands for: roughly 10-day PBMC culture with coronavirus spike peptide pools or control peptides (ViraFEST assay). CD4+ T cells from unexposed donors were collected before the COVID-19 pandemic (2011-2018). The ViraFEST assay, used in the study, expanded antigen-specific T cells with peptide pools and then identified the expanded clonotypes through TCR sequencing. Each well held 2.2 million or so PBMCs cultured in IMDM containing around 5% human AB serum and approximately 10 IU/ml IL-2, with 8.5 to 10 ug/ml peptide pools added. On days 3 and 7, half of the culture medium was replaced with fresh IL-2-containing medium. CD4+ T cells were isolated after approximately ten days of culture through negative selection using the EasySep CD4+ T cell isolation kit. As cell numbers permitted, CD4+ T cells from unexposed donors were tested for reactivity to SARS-CoV-2 S and N and to four common cold coronavirus spike pools. Ficoll-Paque Plus gradient centrifugation was used to isolate PBMCs from whole blood, and the isolated PBMCs were then either used fresh or cryopreserved at -140C. Each culture condition was generally run in triplicate wells. Leukapheresis product for the unexposed donors was bought commercially.

The study at large found these results: The median number of SARS-CoV-2-reactive clonotypes rose from about 23 after infection to 38 after vaccination, but the change was not significant. Of the vaccine-specific clones found in convalescent patients, nearly all (304 of 307) were mono-reactive for SARS-CoV-2 spike instead of being cross-reactive with common cold coronaviruses. Among convalescent patients, a median approximately 88% of the SARS-CoV-2-reactive clones seen after vaccination appeared only after vaccination, which suggests priming specific to the vaccine. The study included relatively few convalescent patients and did not analyze early timepoints after natural infection.

The CDR3 spans 13 residues, from the cysteine through the phenylalanine. The CDR3 DNA has 39 bases and is translated from base 1. After removal of 2 bases from V and 4 bases from J, the junction retains 3 bases not matched to a gene. As encoded in the germline V gene (reference sequence), CDR1 is DFQATT while CDR2 is SNEGSKA. The source material was CD4+ T cells from blood, cultured in vitro. This receptor chain uses TRBV20-1 and TRBJ2-7, with TRBD1 matching 9 junction bases. This sequence originates from a human donor in good health. The nucleotides read TGCAGTGCTAGATCGGGACAGGGTTACGAGCAGTACTTC. Translated, this gives CSARSGQGYEQYF.